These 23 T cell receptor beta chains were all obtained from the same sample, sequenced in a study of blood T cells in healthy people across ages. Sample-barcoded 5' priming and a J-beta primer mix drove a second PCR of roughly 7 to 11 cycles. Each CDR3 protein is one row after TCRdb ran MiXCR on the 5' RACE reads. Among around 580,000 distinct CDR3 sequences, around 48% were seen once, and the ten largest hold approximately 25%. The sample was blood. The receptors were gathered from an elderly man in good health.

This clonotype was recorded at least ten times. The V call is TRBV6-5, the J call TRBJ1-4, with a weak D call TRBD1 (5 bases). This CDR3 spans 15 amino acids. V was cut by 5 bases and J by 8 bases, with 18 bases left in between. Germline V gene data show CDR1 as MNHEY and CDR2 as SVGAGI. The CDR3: CASSDRDPRGEKLFF. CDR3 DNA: TGTGCCAGCAGTGACCGGGACCCCCGAGGGGAAAAACTGTTTTTT.

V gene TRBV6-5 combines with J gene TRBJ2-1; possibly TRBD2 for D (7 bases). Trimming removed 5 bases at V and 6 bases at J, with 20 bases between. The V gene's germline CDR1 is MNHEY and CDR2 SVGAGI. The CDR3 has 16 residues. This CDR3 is CASSRGGGTYSNEQFF. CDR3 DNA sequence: TGTGCCAGCAGTCGAGGGGGGGGGACTTATTCCAATGAGCAGTTCTTC.

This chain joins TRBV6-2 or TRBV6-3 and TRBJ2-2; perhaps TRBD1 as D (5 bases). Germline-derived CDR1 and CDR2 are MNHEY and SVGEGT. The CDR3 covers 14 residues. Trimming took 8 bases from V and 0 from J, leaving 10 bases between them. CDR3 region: CASLRQPNTGELFF. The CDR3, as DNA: TGTGCCAGCCTCCGACAGCCGAACACCGGGGAGCTGTTTTTT.

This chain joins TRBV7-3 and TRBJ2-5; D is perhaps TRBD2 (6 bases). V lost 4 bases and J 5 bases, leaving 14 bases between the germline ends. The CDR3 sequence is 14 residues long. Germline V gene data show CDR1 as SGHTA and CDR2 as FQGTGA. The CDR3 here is CASSSYGSPETQYF. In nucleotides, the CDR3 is TGTGCCAGCAGCTCTTACGGGAGTCCTGAGACCCAGTACTTC.

CDR3 sequence: CASSVGDSPLHF. The CDR3 DNA sequence: TGTGCCAGCAGCGTGGGTGATTCACCCCTCCACTTT. The rearrangement joins TRBV9 to TRBJ1-6; D unresolved. Trimming took 2 bases from V and 8 from J, leaving 5 bases between them. In germline, CDR1 is SGDLS, CDR2 YYNGEE. The CDR3 extends over 12 amino acids.

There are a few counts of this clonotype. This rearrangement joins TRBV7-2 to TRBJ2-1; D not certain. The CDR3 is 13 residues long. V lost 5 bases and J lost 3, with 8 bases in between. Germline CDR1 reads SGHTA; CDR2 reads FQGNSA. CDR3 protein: CASSPSLYNEQFF. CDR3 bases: TGTGCCAGCAGCCCCTCGCTCTACAATGAGCAGTTCTTC.

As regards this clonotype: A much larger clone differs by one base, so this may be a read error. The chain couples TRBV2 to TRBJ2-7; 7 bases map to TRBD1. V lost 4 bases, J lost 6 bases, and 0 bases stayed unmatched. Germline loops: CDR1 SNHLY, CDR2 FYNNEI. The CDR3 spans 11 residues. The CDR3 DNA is TGTGCCAGCAGTGCAGGGGGCGAGCAGTACTTC. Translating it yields CASSAGGEQYF. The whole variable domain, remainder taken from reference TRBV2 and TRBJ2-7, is EPEVTQTPSHQVTQMGQEVILRCVPISNHLYFYWYRQILGQKVEFLVSFYNNEISEKSEIFDDQFSVERPDGSNFTLKIRSTKLEDSAMYFCASSAGGEQYFGPGTRLTVT.

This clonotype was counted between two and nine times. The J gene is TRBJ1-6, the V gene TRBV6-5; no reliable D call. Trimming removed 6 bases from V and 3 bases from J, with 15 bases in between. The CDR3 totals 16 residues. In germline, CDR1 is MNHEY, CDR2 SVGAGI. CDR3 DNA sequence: TGTGCCAGCAGAGGGTCGGGGTCGATCTATAATTCACCCCTCCACTTT. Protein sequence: CASRGSGSIYNSPLHF.

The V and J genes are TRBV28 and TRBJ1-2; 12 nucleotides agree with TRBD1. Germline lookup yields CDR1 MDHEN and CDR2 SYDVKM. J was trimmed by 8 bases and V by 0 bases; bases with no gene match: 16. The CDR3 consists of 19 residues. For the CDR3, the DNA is TGTGCCAGCAGTTTATGGGAGTGGGGACAGGGGGCGTTGCAGCGCGGCTACACCTTC. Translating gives CASSLWEWGQGALQRGYTF.

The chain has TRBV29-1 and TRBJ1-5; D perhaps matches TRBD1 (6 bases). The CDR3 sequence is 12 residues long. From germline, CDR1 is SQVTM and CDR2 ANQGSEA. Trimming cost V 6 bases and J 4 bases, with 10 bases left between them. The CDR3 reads CSVGAQNQPQHF. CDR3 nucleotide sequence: TGCAGCGTGGGGGCCCAAAATCAGCCCCAGCATTTT. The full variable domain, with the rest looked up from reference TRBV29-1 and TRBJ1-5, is SAVISQKPSRDICQRGTSLTIQCQVDSQVTMMFWYRQQPGQSLTLIATANQGSEATYESGFVIDKFPISRPNLTFSTLTVSNMSPEDSSIYLCSVGAQNQPQHFGDGTRLSIL.

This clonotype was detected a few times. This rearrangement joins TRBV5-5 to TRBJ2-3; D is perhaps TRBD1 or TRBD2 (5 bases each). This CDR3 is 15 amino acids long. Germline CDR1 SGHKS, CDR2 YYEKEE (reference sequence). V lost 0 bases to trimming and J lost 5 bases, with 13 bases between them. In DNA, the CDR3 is TGTGCCAGCAGCTTGGGGGACCGGGCCGGAGATACGCAGTATTTT. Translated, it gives CASSLGDRAGDTQYF. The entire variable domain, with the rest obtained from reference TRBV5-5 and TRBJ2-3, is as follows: DAGVTQSPTHLIKTRGQQVTLRCSPISGHKSVSWYQQVLGQGPQFIFQYYEKEERGRGNFPDRFSARQFPNYSSELNVNALLLGDSALYLCASSLGDRAGDTQYFGPGTRLTVL.

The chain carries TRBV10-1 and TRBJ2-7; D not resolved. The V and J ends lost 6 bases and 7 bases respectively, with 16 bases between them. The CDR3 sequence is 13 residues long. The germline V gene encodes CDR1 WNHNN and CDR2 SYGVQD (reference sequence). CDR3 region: CASRGPTTREQYF. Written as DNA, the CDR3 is TGCGCCAGCAGAGGCCCCACTACGAGGGAGCAGTACTTC.

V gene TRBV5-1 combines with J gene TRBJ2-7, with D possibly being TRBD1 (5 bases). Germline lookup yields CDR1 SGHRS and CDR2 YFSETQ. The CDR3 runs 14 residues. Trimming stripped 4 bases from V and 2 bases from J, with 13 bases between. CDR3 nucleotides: TGCGCCAGCAGCGACTCCAGGGTAACCTACGAGCAGTACTTC. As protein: CASSDSRVTYEQYF.

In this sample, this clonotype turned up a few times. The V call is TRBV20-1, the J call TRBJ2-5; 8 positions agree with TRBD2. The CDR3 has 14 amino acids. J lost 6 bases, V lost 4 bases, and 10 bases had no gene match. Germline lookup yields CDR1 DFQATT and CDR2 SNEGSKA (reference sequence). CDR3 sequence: CSANIPGLAKTQYF. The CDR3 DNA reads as TGCAGTGCTAATATCCCAGGACTAGCAAAGACCCAGTACTTC.

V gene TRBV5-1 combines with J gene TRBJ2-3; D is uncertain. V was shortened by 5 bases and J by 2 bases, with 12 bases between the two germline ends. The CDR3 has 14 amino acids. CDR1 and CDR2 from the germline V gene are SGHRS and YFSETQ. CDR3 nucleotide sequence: TGCGCCAGCAGGCAGGAGATATTCACAGATACGCAGTATTTT. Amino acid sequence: CASRQEIFTDTQYF.

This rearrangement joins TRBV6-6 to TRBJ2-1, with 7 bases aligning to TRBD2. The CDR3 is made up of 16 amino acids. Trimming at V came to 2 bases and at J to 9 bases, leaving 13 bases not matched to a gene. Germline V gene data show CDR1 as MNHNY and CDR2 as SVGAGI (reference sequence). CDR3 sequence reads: CASSYPPTSGAGEQFF. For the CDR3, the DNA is TGTGCCAGCAGTTACCCTCCGACAAGCGGGGCGGGTGAGCAGTTCTTC.

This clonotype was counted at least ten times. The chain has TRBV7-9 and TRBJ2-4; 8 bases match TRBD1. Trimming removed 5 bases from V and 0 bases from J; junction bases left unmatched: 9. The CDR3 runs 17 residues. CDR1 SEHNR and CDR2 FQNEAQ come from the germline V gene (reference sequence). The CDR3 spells CASSGQGLGSAKNIQYF. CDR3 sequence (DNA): TGTGCCAGCAGCGGACAGGGCCTGGGGTCAGCCAAAAACATTCAGTACTTC.

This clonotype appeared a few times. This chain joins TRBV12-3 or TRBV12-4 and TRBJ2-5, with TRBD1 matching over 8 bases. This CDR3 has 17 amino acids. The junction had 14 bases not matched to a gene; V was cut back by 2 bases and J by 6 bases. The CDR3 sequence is CASSLSPNRGEIKTQYF. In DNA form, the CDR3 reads TGTGCCAGCAGTTTATCCCCAAACAGGGGGGAAATCAAGACCCAGTACTTC.

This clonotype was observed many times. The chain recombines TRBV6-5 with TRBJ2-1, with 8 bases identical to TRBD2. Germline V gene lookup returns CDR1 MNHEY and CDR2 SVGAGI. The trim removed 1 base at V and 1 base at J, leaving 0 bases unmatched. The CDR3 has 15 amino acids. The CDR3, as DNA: TGTGCCAGCAGTTACTTAGCGGGATCCTACAATGAGCAGTTCTTC. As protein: CASSYLAGSYNEQFF.

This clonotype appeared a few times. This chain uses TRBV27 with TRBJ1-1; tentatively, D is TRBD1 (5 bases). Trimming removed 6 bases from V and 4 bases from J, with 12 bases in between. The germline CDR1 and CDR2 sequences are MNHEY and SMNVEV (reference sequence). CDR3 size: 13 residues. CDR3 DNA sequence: TGTGCCAGCAGACAGGACCCAGGCACTGAAGCTTTCTTT. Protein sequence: CASRQDPGTEAFF.

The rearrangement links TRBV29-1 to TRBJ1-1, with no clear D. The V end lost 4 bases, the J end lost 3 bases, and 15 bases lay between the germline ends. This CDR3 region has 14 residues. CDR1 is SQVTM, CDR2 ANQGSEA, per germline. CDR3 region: CSVVRAGRDTEAFF. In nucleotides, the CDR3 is TGCAGCGTTGTAAGGGCCGGTCGGGACACTGAAGCTTTCTTT.

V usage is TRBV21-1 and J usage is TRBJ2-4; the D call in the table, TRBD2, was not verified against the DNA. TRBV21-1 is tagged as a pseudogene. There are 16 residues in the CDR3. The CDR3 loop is CASKPRGAGTKNIQYF. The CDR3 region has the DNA TGTGCCAGCAAGCCGCGGGGGGCAGGGACCAAAAACATTCAGTACTTC.

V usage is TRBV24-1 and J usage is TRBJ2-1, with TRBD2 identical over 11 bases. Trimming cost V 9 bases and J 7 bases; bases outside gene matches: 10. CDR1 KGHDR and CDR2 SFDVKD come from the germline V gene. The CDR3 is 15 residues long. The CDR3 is CATGGVTSGNNEQFF. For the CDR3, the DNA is TGTGCCACCGGGGGTGTGACTAGCGGGAATAATGAGCAGTTCTTC.